This TCR beta chain is drawn from a study of shared clonotypes between healthy human individuals. This clone was detected ten times or more. Only in-frame clones appear in the TCRdb table, and some are missing; sequencing was by immunoSEQ multiplex PCR. The sample holds some 92,000 clones, more than 45% seen once. What was sequenced was PBMCs. The clonotype originates from a woman between 35 and 50 years old in good health. Some clones in this sample may be carry-over from other donors' samples.

The CDR3 nucleotides read TGTGCCAGCAGCTTCTCTACGGGGAACACTGAAGCTTTCTTT. It translates to CASSFSTGNTEAFF. The gene calls are TRBV5-4 and TRBJ1-1, with D hard to call. V dropped 2 bases and J dropped 1 base, with 9 bases sitting between them. The germline gives CDR1 SGHNT, CDR2 YYREEE (reference sequence). CDR3 length: 14 amino acids.